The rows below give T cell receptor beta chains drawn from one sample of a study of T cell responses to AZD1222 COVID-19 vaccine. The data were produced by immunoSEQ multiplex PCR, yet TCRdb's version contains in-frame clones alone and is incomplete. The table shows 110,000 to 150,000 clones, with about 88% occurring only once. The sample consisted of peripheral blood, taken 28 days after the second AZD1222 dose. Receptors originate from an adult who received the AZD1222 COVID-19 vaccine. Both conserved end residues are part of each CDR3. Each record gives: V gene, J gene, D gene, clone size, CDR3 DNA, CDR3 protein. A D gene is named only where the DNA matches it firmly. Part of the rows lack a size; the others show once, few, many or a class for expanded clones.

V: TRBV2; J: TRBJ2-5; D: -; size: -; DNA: TGTGCCAGCAGTGTTGTCGGAGCGGAGACCCAGTACTTC; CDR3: CASSVVGAETQYF
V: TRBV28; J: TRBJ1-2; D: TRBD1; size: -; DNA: TGTGCCAGCAGTACCGCCTCAGGGGGCGGCTACACCTTC; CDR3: CASSTASGGGYTF
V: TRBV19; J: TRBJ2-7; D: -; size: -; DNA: TGTGCCAGCAGAGAGACGGGGCCCTTAGAATTTGGCGAGCAGTACTTC; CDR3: CASRETGPLEFGEQYF
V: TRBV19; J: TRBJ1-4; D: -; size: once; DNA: TGTGCCAGTAGTCTCCTGTTTGGGACTAATGAAAAACTGTTTTTT; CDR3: CASSLLFGTNEKLFF
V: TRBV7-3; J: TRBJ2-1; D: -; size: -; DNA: TGTGCCAGCAGCTTAAGGGTTTACAATGAGCAGTTCTTC; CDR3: CASSLRVYNEQFF
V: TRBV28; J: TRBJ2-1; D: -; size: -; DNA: TGTGCTGTAGGGGTCAATGAGCAGTTCTTC; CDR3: CAVGVNEQFF
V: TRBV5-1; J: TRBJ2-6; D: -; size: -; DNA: TGCGCCAGCAGCTTGTCTGCTCCCGGGTCTGGGGCCAACGTCCTGACTTTC; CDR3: CASSLSAPGSGANVLTF
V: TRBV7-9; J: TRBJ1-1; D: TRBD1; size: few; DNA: TGTGCCAGCAGCTTATCGACAGGGGGCCTTGGCACTGAAGCTTTCTTT; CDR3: CASSLSTGGLGTEAFF
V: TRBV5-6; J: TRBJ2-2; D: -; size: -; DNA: TGTGCCAGCAGCTTGATGCGGAAGAACACCGGGGAGCTGTTTTTT; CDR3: CASSLMRKNTGELFF
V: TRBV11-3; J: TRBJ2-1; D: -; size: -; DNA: TGTGCCAGCAGCTTAGCCACTAGTCGTGAGCAGTTCTTC; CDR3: CASSLATSREQFF
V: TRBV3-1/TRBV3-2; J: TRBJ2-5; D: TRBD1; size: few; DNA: TGTGCCAGCAGCCCACCGGGACAGGGAATAGAGACCCAGTACTTC; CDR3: CASSPPGQGIETQYF
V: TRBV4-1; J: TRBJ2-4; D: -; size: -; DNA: TGCGCCAGCAGCGGGGTAGGTTACCTAGCCAAAAACATTCAGTACTTC; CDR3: CASSGVGYLAKNIQYF
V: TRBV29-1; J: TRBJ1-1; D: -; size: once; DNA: TGCAGCGTTGAAGATTACAGTGAAGCTTTCTTT; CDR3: CSVEDYSEAFF
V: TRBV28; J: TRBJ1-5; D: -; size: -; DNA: TGTGCCAGCATGGGATTGGTATCAGGAAATCAGCCCCAGCATTTT; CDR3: CASMGLVSGNQPQHF
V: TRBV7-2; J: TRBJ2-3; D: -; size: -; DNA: TGTGCCAGCAGCTTAGGTTTGTCTCGGACAGATACGCAGTATTTT; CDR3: CASSLGLSRTDTQYF
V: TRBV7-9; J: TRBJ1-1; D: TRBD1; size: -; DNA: TGTGCCAGCAGCGCGGGACAGGGGGGATTCCACACTGAAGCTTTCTTT; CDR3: CASSAGQGGFHTEAFF
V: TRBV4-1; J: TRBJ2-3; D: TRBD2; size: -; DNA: TGCGCCAGCAGCCAGCCCCCGGGGGTAGCGGGAAGCACAGATACGCAGTATTTT; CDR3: CASSQPPGVAGSTDTQYF
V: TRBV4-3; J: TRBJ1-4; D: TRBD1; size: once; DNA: TGCGCCAGCAGCCAAGGTGTGGACAGGCCGAATGAAAAACTGTTTTTT; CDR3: CASSQGVDRPNEKLFF
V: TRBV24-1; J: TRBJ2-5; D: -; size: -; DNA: TGTGCCACCAGTGATTTGCAGTCCGGGAGAGAGACCCAGTACTTC; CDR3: CATSDLQSGRETQYF
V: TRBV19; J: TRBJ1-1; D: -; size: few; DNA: TGTGCCAGTAGTATCCAGGGGACGGGGACTGAAGCTTTCTTT; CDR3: CASSIQGTGTEAFF
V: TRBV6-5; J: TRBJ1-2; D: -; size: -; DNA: TGTGCCGTCTCCAGTTACTCTAACTATGGCTACACCTTC; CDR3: CAVSSYSNYGYTF
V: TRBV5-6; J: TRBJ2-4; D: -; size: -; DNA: TGTGCCAGCAGCTACCGGACTCCCAAAAACATTCAGTACTTC; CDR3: CASSYRTPKNIQYF
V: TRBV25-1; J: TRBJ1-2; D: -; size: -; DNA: TGTGCCAGCAGTGATCGAGGAGTCTCCTCTAACTATGGCTACACCTTC; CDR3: CASSDRGVSSNYGYTF
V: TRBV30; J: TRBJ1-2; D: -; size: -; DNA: TGTGCCTGGAGTAGACAGCCCCACAGGGCGGACTATGGCTACACCTTC; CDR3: CAWSRQPHRADYGYTF
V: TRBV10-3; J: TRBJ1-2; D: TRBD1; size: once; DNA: TGTGCCATCAGTAGGGGCGGGACAGGGGCTCTCTATGGCTACACCTTC; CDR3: CAISRGGTGALYGYTF
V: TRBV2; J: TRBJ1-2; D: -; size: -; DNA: TGTGCCAGCAGTGTGGGGCTCGACTATGGCTACACCTTC; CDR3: CASSVGLDYGYTF
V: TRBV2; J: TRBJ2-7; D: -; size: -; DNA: TGTGCCAGCAGTGCTGTAGGGGGGAACGAGCAGTACTTC; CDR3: CASSAVGGNEQYF
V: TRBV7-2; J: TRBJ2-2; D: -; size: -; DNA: TGTGCCAGCAGCTCGAGAACGGAGAACACCGGGGAGCTGTTTTTT; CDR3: CASSSRTENTGELFF
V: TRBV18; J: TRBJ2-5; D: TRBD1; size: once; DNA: TGTGCCAGCTCACCACGACAGGGAAATTGGCTCGGTGGGGAGACCCAGTACTTC; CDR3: CASSPRQGNWLGGETQYF